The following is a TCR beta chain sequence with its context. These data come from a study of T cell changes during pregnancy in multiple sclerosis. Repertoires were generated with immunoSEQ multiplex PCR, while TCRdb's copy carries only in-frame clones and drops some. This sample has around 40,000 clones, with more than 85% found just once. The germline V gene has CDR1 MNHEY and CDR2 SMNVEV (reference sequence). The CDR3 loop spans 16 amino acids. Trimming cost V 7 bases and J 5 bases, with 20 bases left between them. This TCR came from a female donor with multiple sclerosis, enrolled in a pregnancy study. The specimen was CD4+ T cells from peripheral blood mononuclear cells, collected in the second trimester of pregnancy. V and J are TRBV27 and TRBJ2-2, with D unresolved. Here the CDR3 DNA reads TGTGCCAGCACCCATATTTCGGTTCCGAGGACCGGGGAGCTGTTTTTT. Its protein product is CASTHISVPRTGELFF.